This note documents a single T cell receptor (beta chain) sequence. Its specificity is not known. This sample is part of a study of T cell responses to AZD1222 COVID-19 vaccine. In the study overall: The analysis combined second doses at about 4 or about 12 weeks. General observations from the study: Mostly white British, mostly female donors; authors suggested clonal diversity may be underestimated.

Between the trimmed V and J ends, which lost 4 bases and 2 bases, there was a span of 9 bases. The germline gives CDR1 SGHTA, CDR2 FQGNSA. The CDR3 is 13 residues long. Repertoires were generated with immunoSEQ multiplex PCR, while TCRdb's copy carries only in-frame clones and drops some. The sample has some 150,000 clones, 93% seen once. This sequence was found in an adult in good health. The rearrangement links TRBV7-2 to TRBJ2-7, with D perhaps being TRBD1 or TRBD2 (5 bases each). The source material was peripheral blood, sampled on day 0 of AZD1222 vaccination. Here the CDR3 DNA reads TGTGCCAGCAGCTGGGGACGAGCCTACGAGCAGTACTTC. This gives the protein CASSWGRAYEQYF. The complete variable domain, with remaining parts taken from reference TRBV7-2 and TRBJ2-7, reads GAGVSQSPSNKVTEKGKDVELRCDPISGHTALYWYRQSLGQGLEFLIYFQGNSAPDKSGLPSDRFSAERTGGSVSTLTIQRTQQEDSAVYLCASSWGRAYEQYFGPGTRLTVT.